This TCR beta chain was profiled in a study of cytomegalovirus exposure and HLA in healthy donors. Study information: Caucasian-associated ancestry cluster membership applied to about 80% of around 400 genotyped donors.

This CDR3 has 13 amino acids. Germline V gene lookup returns CDR1 MGHDK and CDR2 SYGVNS. V gave up 3 bases and J gave up 8 bases, with 13 bases separating them. Study-wide results and caveats: Later, TCR association rates were found to vary by HLA locus, highest for DRB1 and lowest for HLA-C. Among TCR beta chains, those listed as cytomegalovirus-associated numbered 164.

Comment on this clone: Its antigen is not known.

The primer mix had 60 Vbeta and 13 Jbeta primers. Some clones are missing from TCRdb's copy, which holds only in-frame ones; the method was immunoSEQ multiplex PCR. The table lists about 130,000 clones, about 80% of them singletons. Input material: PBMCs. The rearrangement links TRBV25-1 to TRBJ1-1; tentative D call: TRBD1 (6 bases). The origin of this receptor is a male donor in good health and CMV-seronegative. In DNA form, the CDR3 reads TGTGCCAGCAGTGATTCCAGGGGATTAGAAGCTTTCTTT. Its translation is CASSDSRGLEAFF.